This T cell receptor (beta chain) was observed in a study of blood T cell repertoires in COVID-19. Study information: Acute and convalescent COVID-19 samples came from the United States, Italy and Spain.

This CDR3 comprises 17 residues. Trimming removed 1 base from V and 0 bases from J, with 16 bases in between. Germline loops: CDR1 SEHNR, CDR2 FQNEAQ (reference sequence). Data came from immunoSEQ multiplex PCR; TCRdb stores just in-frame clones and leaves some out. The sample records a few hundred thousand clones, about four fifths being singletons. V is TRBV7-9 and J is TRBJ2-7; tentatively, D is TRBD2 (6 bases). Sequences were obtained from peripheral blood. The receptor comes from a woman aged 18 to 35 with acute or convalescent COVID-19. CDR3 sequence: CASSLGFGGMDSYEQYF. The DNA of the CDR3 is TGTGCCAGCAGCTTAGGTTTTGGCGGGATGGACTCCTACGAGCAGTACTTC. Full variable domain (missing parts from reference TRBV7-9 and TRBJ2-7): DTGVSQNPRHKITKRGQNVTFRCDPISEHNRLYWYRQTLGQGPEFLTYFQNEAQLEKSRLLSDRFSAERPKGSFSTLEIQRTEQGDSAMYLCASSLGFGGMDSYEQYFGPGTRLTVT.